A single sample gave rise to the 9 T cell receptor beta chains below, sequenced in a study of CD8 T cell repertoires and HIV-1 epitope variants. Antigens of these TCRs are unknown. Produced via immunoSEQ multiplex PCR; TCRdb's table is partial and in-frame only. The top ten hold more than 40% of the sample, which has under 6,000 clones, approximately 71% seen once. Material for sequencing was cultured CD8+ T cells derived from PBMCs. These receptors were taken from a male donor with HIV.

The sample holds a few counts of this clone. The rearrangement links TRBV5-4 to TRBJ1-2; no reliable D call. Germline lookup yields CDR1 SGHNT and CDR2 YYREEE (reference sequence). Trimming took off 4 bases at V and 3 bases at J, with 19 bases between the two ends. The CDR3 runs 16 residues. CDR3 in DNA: TGTGCCAGCAGCCCTTGGCCGGTAGAATTGGACTATGGCTACACCTTC. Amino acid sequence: CASSPWPVELDYGYTF.

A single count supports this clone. CDR3 sequence reads: CASRARTLQETQYF. CDR3 in DNA: TGTGCCAGCAGAGCCAGGACACTCCAAGAGACCCAGTACTTC. The chain combines TRBV6-1 with TRBJ2-5, with D perhaps matching TRBD1 (5 bases). Germline V lookup: CDR1 MNHNS, CDR2 SASEGT. Trimming pared 6 bases from V and 1 base from J, leaving 12 bases between. The CDR3 runs to 14 residues.

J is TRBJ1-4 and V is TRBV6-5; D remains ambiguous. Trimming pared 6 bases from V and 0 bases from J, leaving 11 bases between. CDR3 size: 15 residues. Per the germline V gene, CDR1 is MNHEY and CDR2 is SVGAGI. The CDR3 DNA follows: TGTGCCAGCAGCCCCTACACTTCAACTAATGAAAAACTGTTTTTT. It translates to CASSPYTSTNEKLFF.

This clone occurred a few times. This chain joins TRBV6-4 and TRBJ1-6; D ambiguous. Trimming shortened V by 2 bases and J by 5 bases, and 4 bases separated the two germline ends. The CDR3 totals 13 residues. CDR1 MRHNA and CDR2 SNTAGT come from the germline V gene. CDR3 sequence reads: CASSDGDNSPLHF. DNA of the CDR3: TGTGCCAGCAGTGACGGAGATAATTCACCCCTCCACTTT.

CDR3 bases: TGTGCCAGCAGTGTTTATGGGGAGACCCAGTACTTC. Protein sequence: CASSVYGETQYF. The chain recombines TRBV27 with TRBJ2-5; D gene uncertain. Trimming left V 5 bases short and J 5 bases short, with 9 bases between. Germline V gene sequence: CDR1 MNHEY, CDR2 SMNVEV (reference sequence). The CDR3 is made up of 12 amino acids.

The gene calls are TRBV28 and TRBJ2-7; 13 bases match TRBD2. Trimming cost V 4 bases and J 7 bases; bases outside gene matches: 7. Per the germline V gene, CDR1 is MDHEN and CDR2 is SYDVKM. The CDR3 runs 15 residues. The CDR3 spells CASSSRTSGSGEQYF. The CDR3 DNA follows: TGTGCCAGCAGTTCGCGGACTAGCGGGAGTGGGGAGCAGTACTTC.

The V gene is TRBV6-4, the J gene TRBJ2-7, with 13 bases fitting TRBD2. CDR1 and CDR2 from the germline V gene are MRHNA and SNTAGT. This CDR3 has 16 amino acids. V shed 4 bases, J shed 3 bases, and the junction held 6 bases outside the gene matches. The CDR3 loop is CASSAGLAGRNYEQYF. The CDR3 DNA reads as TGTGCCAGCAGTGCGGGACTAGCGGGAAGAAACTACGAGCAGTACTTC.

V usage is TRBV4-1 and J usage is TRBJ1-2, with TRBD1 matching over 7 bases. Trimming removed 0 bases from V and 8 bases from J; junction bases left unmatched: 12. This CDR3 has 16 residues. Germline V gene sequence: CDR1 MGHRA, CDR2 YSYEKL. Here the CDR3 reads CASSQEVDRVIEGYTF. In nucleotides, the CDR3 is TGCGCCAGCAGCCAAGAGGTCGACAGGGTGATTGAGGGCTACACCTTC.

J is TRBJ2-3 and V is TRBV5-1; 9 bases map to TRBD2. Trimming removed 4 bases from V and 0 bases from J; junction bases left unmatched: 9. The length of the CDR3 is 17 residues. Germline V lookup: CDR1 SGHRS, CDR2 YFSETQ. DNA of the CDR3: TGCGCCAGCAGCCCCGGTGTAGCGGGAGCTAGCACAGATACGCAGTATTTT. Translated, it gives CASSPGVAGASTDTQYF. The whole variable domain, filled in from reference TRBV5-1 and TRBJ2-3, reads KAGVTQTPRYLIKTRGQQVTLSCSPISGHRSVSWYQQTPGQGLQFLFEYFSETQRNKGNFPGRFSGRQFSNSRSEMNVSTLELGDSALYLCASSPGVAGASTDTQYFGPGTRLTVL.